This T cell receptor beta chain was identified during a study of cytomegalovirus exposure and HLA in healthy donors. Overall study results and limits: TCR beta chain V- and J-gene trimming was linked, in a later analysis, to a missense variant in DCLRE1C.

Regarding this clone: Its specificity is unknown.

Per germline, CDR1 MGHDK and CDR2 SYGVNS. V was cut by 7 bases and J by 5 bases, with 17 bases left in between. The CDR3 totals 14 residues. Primers for the PCR totalled 60 Vbeta and 13 Jbeta. Libraries were prepared by immunoSEQ multiplex PCR; TCRdb keeps only in-frame clonotypes and omits some of them. The table has under 250,000 clones, 70% to 85% seen once. The chain carries TRBV25-1 and TRBJ1-1; a weak D match, TRBD1 (5 bases). Sequenced sample: PBMCs. The receptor was derived from a male donor in good health and CMV-seronegative. CDR3 loop: CASTLTDGGTEAFF. CDR3 DNA sequence: TGTGCCAGCACGTTGACAGACGGGGGGACTGAAGCTTTCTTT.